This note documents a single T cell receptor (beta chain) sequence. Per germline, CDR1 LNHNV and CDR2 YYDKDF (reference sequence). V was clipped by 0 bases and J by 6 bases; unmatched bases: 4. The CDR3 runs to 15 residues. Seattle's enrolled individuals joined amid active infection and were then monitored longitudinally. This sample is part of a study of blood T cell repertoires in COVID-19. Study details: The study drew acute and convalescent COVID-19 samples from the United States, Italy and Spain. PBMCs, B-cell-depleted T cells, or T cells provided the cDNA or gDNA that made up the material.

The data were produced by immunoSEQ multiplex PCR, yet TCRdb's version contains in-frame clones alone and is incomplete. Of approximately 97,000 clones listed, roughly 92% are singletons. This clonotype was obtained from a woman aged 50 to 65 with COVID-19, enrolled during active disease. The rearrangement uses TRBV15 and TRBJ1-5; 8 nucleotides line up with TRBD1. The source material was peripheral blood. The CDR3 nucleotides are TGTGCCACCAGCAGAGACAGGGGGCTGGGTCAGCCCCAGCATTTT. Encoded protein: CATSRDRGLGQPQHF.